The TCR beta chain under discussion was sequenced for a study of blood T cell repertoires in COVID-19. Study summary: The United States, Italy and Spain supplied acute and convalescent COVID-19 samples. T cells, B-cell-depleted T cells, or PBMCs supplied cDNA or gDNA.

Trimming shortened V by 4 bases and J by 0 bases, and 9 bases separated the two germline ends. Germline V gives CDR1 KGHDR, CDR2 SFDVKD. CDR3 length: 15 residues. In the source study's methods: Reference gene primers were amplified, and this amplification served to estimate nucleated cell counts. Libraries were prepared by immunoSEQ multiplex PCR; TCRdb keeps only in-frame clonotypes and omits some of them. V and J calls and clone size come straight from that table; D and trimming were deduced from the DNA. Among about 140,000 clones listed, approximately 88% were seen once. The rearrangement uses TRBV24-1 and TRBJ1-3; D unresolved. Sequenced: peripheral blood. The source is a man in his sixties with active or convalescent COVID-19. CDR3 loop: CATSDGLSSGNTIYF. The CDR3 DNA reads TGTGCCACCAGTGACGGACTGTCCTCTGGAAACACCATATATTTT.